This T cell receptor beta chain was identified during a study of CD8 T cells in Susac syndrome. Controls were drawn from healthy donors and were matched for age and sex. The CD8+ and CD4+ T cells were isolated magnetically using a negative isolation approach, whereas the TEMRA cells were enriched by FACS. Notes on the study in general: The TCR sequencing and HLA analysis in the study involved a relatively small number of individuals, as the study acknowledged.

Random hexamers primed reverse transcription of 0.5 to 1 ug RNA. The authors amplified TCR beta CDR3 across 54 Vbeta and 13 Jbeta using immunoSEQ multiplex PCR. Via MiXCR, TCRdb re-called the immunoSEQ multiplex PCR reads, giving one row per CDR3 protein. Of around 140,000 distinct CDR3 sequences listed, roughly 94% are singletons. Notes on this clonotype: The target antigen is unknown.

V gave up 5 bases and J gave up 0 bases; unmatched junction bases: 5. The CDR3 loop spans 16 amino acids. Germline CDR1 reads SGHVS; CDR2 reads FQNEAQ. The TCR sequence derives from a human donor in good health. The chain has TRBV7-8 and TRBJ2-5; TRBD2 matches 11 bases. Sequenced sample: CD4+ T cells from PBMCs. The DNA for the CDR3 is TGTGCCAGCAGCCCTAGACTAGCGGGACACCAAGAGACCCAGTACTTC. Translation gives CASSPRLAGHQETQYF.